Listed here are 26 T cell receptor beta chains from one sample, sequenced in a study of T cell responses to AZD1222 COVID-19 vaccine. Only in-frame clones appear in the TCRdb table, and some are missing; sequencing was by immunoSEQ multiplex PCR. The top ten clones hold 2.9% of a sample with about 140,000 clones, roughly 90% of them seen once. Sequencing used peripheral blood, obtained on day 0 of AZD1222 vaccination. The receptors stem from an adult in good health.

Here the CDR3 reads CASSYHLSIYGYTF. The CDR3 DNA reads TGTGCCAGCAGTTACCATTTGTCGATCTATGGCTACACCTTC. The chain has TRBV6-6 and TRBJ1-2; D remains unclear. Per germline, CDR1 MNHNY and CDR2 SVGAGI (reference sequence). The CDR3 consists of 14 residues. Trimming removed 2 bases from V and 4 bases from J, with 11 bases in between.

CDR3 amino acids: CASSLSGSDEQYF. CDR3 coding DNA: TGTGCCAGCAGTTTATCGGGGTCAGACGAGCAGTACTTC. V is TRBV28 and J is TRBJ2-7; TRBD2 is a possible D gene (5 bases). CDR1 MDHEN and CDR2 SYDVKM come from the germline V gene. Trimming took off 1 base at V and 5 bases at J, with 9 bases between the two ends. The CDR3 contains 13 residues.

The rearrangement uses TRBV4-3 and TRBJ2-6; tentative D call: TRBD1 (6 bases). V was cut by 4 bases and J by 2 bases, with 15 bases left in between. Looked up from germline, CDR1 is LGHNA and CDR2 is YSLEER. The length of the CDR3 is 17 residues. CDR3 in DNA: TGCGCCAGCAGCCGCGCCAATACAGGGACTGGGGCCAACGTCCTGACTTTC. Residues: CASSRANTGTGANVLTF.

The DNA of the CDR3 is TGCGCCAGCAGCTCCTCGATCTCAAGGTCTATTGAAGCTTTCTTT. Protein: CASSSSISRSIEAFF. The V call is TRBV4-3, the J call TRBJ1-1; D gene unclear. CDR1 and CDR2 from the germline V gene are LGHNA and YSLEER. The V gene lost 5 bases and the J gene lost 7 bases, with 20 bases spanning the gap. This CDR3 spans 15 amino acids.

The rearrangement uses TRBV4-1 and TRBJ2-7; tentatively, D is TRBD1 or TRBD2 (6 bases each). There are 16 residues in the CDR3. Germline V lookup: CDR1 MGHRA, CDR2 YSYEKL. V lost 1 base, J lost 7 bases, and 20 bases lay in between. CDR3 sequence: CASSQVGRRQAGEQYF. The CDR3 nucleotides read TGCGCCAGCAGCCAAGTGGGTCGCAGACAGGCGGGGGAGCAGTACTTC.

This clone was seen once. This chain uses TRBV13 with TRBJ2-2; TRBD2 is a possible D gene (6 bases). V shed 5 bases and J shed 4 bases, with 14 bases lying between them. This CDR3 is 15 amino acids long. Germline V gene data show CDR1 as PRHDT and CDR2 as FYEKMQ (reference sequence). The CDR3 sequence is CASSQEGLITGELFF. The CDR3 coding sequence is TGTGCCAGCAGCCAGGAGGGACTCATCACCGGGGAGCTGTTTTTT. The full variable domain, completed using reference TRBV13 and TRBJ2-2, is AAGVIQSPRHLIKEKRETATLKCYPIPRHDTVYWYQQGPGQDPQFLISFYEKMQSDKGSIPDRFSAQQFSDYHSELNMSSLELGDSALYFCASSQEGLITGELFFGEGSRLTVL.

V is TRBV5-1 and J is TRBJ2-7; 8 bases line up with TRBD1. The V and J ends lost 4 bases and 4 bases, in that order; junction bases with no gene match: 16. CDR3 length: 17 amino acids. Looked up from germline, CDR1 is SGHRS and CDR2 is YFSETQ. The CDR3 DNA follows: TGCGCCAGCAGCCTGATGGCTCTTCGGACAGGGCCATACGAGCAGTACTTC. Protein sequence: CASSLMALRTGPYEQYF.

The CDR3 spells CASSQNRDRDYEQYF. CDR3 nucleotide sequence: TGTGCCAGCAGTCAAAACCGGGACAGGGACTACGAGCAGTACTTC. The chain has TRBV7-8 and TRBJ2-7, with TRBD1 identical over 9 bases. The CDR3 runs 15 residues. CDR1 SGHVS and CDR2 FQNEAQ come from the germline V gene. V lost 6 bases, J lost 3 bases, and 9 bases stayed unmatched.

This clone was found a few times. The chain employs TRBV15 and TRBJ2-7; D remains ambiguous. Per the germline V gene, CDR1 is LNHNV and CDR2 is YYDKDF (reference sequence). CDR3 length equals 13 residues. Trimming stripped 5 bases from V and 0 bases from J, with 8 bases between. The CDR3 region is CATSEQYSYEQYF. CDR3 bases: TGTGCCACCAGCGAGCAGTACTCCTACGAGCAGTACTTC.

The V call is TRBV19, the J call TRBJ2-5, with TRBD2 as a possible D gene (6 bases). V dropped 6 bases and J dropped 7 bases, with 12 bases sitting between them. The CDR3 extends over 12 amino acids. CDR1 is LNHDA and CDR2 is SQIVND in the germline V gene (reference sequence). CDR3 protein: CASSSGVGTQYF. CDR3 bases: TGTGCCAGTAGCTCGGGGGTCGGGACCCAGTACTTC.

The chain is built from TRBV6-2 or TRBV6-3 and TRBJ1-1; D call uncertain. V shed 7 bases and J shed 0 bases, with 12 bases lying between them. Germline V gives CDR1 MNHEY, CDR2 SVGEGT. This CDR3 comprises 14 residues. CDR3 amino acids: CASIPLQMNTEAFF. In DNA, the CDR3 is TGTGCCAGCATCCCCTTACAGATGAACACTGAAGCTTTCTTT.

This clone was seen only once. The V call is TRBV3-1 (or the pseudogene TRBV3-2), the J call TRBJ2-1, with TRBD2 matching 8 bases. The germline V gene encodes CDR1 LGHDT and CDR2 YNNKEL (reference sequence). V dropped 5 bases and J dropped 2; count of bases not matched to a gene: 5. The CDR3 has 15 amino acids. Here the CDR3 reads CASSYTGGAYNEQFF. In nucleotides, the CDR3 is TGTGCCAGCAGCTACACGGGGGGGGCCTACAATGAGCAGTTCTTC.

The genes are TRBV24-1 and TRBJ1-5, with D possibly TRBD1 on 5 matching bases. CDR1 is KGHDR, CDR2 SFDVKD, per germline. The CDR3 runs to 13 residues. V was cut by 9 bases and J by 2 bases, with 10 bases left in between. Here the CDR3 reads CATQTGGNQPQHF. Here the CDR3 DNA reads TGTGCCACCCAAACGGGGGGCAATCAGCCCCAGCATTTT.

The chain carries TRBV18 and TRBJ2-7; TRBD1 matches at 9 bases. Losses at the gene ends were 3 bases for V and 2 bases for J; bases not matched to a gene: 5. CDR3 length equals 15 residues. Germline lookup yields CDR1 KGHSH and CDR2 LQKENI. The DNA for the CDR3 is TGTGCCAGCTCACCTCCGAGGACAGGGGCCTACGAGCAGTACTTC. Translating gives CASSPPRTGAYEQYF.

The chain links TRBV7-8 to TRBJ1-1; unclear D gene. Trimming stripped 5 bases from V and 1 base from J, with 17 bases between. CDR3 size: 16 residues. From germline, CDR1 is SGHVS and CDR2 FQNEAQ. This CDR3 reads CASSPLLQSRNTEAFF. The CDR3 bases are TGTGCCAGCAGCCCGTTGTTACAGAGTAGGAACACTGAAGCTTTCTTT.

The rearrangement uses TRBV7-9 and TRBJ1-4; D remains unclear. This CDR3 comprises 12 residues. The V and J ends lost 6 bases and 5 bases respectively, with 7 bases between them. Germline CDR1 SEHNR, CDR2 FQNEAQ (reference sequence). The CDR3 spells CASSSPNEKLFF. CDR3 DNA sequence: TGTGCCAGCAGTTCCCCCAATGAAAAACTGTTTTTT.

V and J are TRBV4-1 and TRBJ1-1; 8 bases agree with TRBD1. Losses at the gene ends were 5 bases for V and 4 bases for J; bases not matched to a gene: 9. Germline V CDR1 and CDR2: MGHRA, YSYEKL. This CDR3 region has 15 residues. The CDR3 coding sequence is TGCGCCAGCAGCTTCCGGACAGGGCTGGTCACTGAAGCTTTCTTT. Its protein product is CASSFRTGLVTEAFF.

This chain connects TRBV7-8 to TRBJ2-7; 9 bases fit TRBD2. This CDR3 has 16 residues. Germline loops: CDR1 SGHVS, CDR2 FQNEAQ. Unmatched junction bases numbered 10, after V lost 0 bases and J lost 7 bases. The CDR3 region is CASSLATSGVVLEQYF. The CDR3 nucleotides read TGTGCCAGCAGCTTAGCGACTAGCGGAGTGGTTTTGGAGCAGTACTTC.

V gene TRBV11-2 combines with J gene TRBJ1-6; D might be TRBD1 (5 bases). The CDR3 has 14 amino acids. Germline lookup yields CDR1 SGHAT and CDR2 FQNNGV. V lost 2 bases and J lost 11, with 13 bases in between. The DNA of the CDR3 is TGTGCCAGCAGCTTATGGGGGAGTCGGACACCCCTCCACTTT. It yields the protein CASSLWGSRTPLHF.

The CDR3 sequence: CASSPLAESKEQYF. CDR3 nucleotide sequence: TGTGCCAGCTCACCACTAGCAGAAAGTAAGGAGCAGTACTTC. V is TRBV18 and J is TRBJ2-7; unclear D gene. This CDR3 has 14 residues. Per germline, CDR1 KGHSH and CDR2 LQKENI. Trimming cost V 1 base and J 7 bases, with 14 bases left between them.

The chain is built from TRBV4-1 and TRBJ2-3; 12 nucleotides match TRBD2. Germline lookup yields CDR1 MGHRA and CDR2 YSYEKL. The ends lost 0 bases at V and 5 bases at J; junction bases unmatched: 3. CDR3 length: 16 amino acids. CDR3 in amino acids: CASSQDRGLAGDTQYF. DNA of the CDR3: TGCGCCAGCAGCCAAGATAGGGGACTAGCGGGAGATACGCAGTATTTT.

The rearrangement uses TRBV7-8 and TRBJ2-7; 9 bases match TRBD1. The CDR3 is 12 amino acids. The V and J ends lost 1 base and 9 bases, in that order; junction bases with no gene match: 1. In germline, CDR1 is SGHVS, CDR2 FQNEAQ. The CDR3, as DNA: TGTGCCAGCAGCTTAGGACAGGGGGGGCAGTACTTC. Its protein product is CASSLGQGGQYF.

The chain recombines TRBV7-2 with TRBJ2-7, with 9 positions matching TRBD2. Germline assignment: CDR1 SGHTA and CDR2 FQGNSA. This CDR3 contains 15 residues. The V gene end was trimmed by 6 bases and the J gene end by 4 bases; junction bases not matched to a gene: 10. This CDR3 reads CASREASGVQYEQYF. Written as DNA, the CDR3 is TGTGCCAGCAGGGAGGCTAGCGGGGTCCAGTACGAGCAGTACTTC.

The V and J genes are TRBV5-1 and TRBJ1-2, with D tentatively TRBD1 (5 bases). Germline-derived CDR1 and CDR2 are SGHRS and YFSETQ. V was pared by 1 base and J by 6 bases, with 10 bases between. The CDR3 is 13 residues long. The CDR3 sequence is CASSLQGWNGYTF. In DNA, the CDR3 is TGCGCCAGCAGCTTGCAGGGATGGAATGGCTACACCTTC.

CDR3 region: CASSSDRAQETQYF. The CDR3 coding sequence is TGCGCCAGCAGCTCCGACAGGGCCCAAGAGACCCAGTACTTC. The gene calls are TRBV4-3 and TRBJ2-5; 7 bases align to TRBD1. CDR1 and CDR2 from the germline V gene are LGHNA and YSLEER. There are 14 residues in the CDR3. V lost 5 bases and J lost 1; bases outside the gene matches: 4.

The chain recombines TRBV20-1 with TRBJ2-3; the D is unclear. V lost 3 bases and J 3 bases, leaving 16 bases between the germline ends. The CDR3 loop spans 15 amino acids. Germline lookup yields CDR1 DFQATT and CDR2 SNEGSKA (reference sequence). The CDR3 DNA is TGCAGTGCTAGTGATCGATCCGGGCGAACAGATACGCAGTATTTT. This sequence encodes CSASDRSGRTDTQYF.